Following are 6 T cell receptor beta chains from one sample sequenced in a study of multiple sclerosis patients with progressive multifocal leukoencephalopathy. Repertoires were generated with immunoSEQ multiplex PCR, while TCRdb's copy carries only in-frame clones and drops some. This table holds approximately 27,000 clones, 85% to 90% found once. Documented time point: time of PML onset. The sequencing here drew on PBMCs, taken from a patient treated with natalizumab. The source is a young woman with progressive multifocal leukoencephalopathy.

This clone was detected only once. The V gene is TRBV29-1, the J gene TRBJ1-2; TRBD1 is a possible D gene (5 bases). The V and J ends lost 0 bases and 8 bases respectively, with 7 bases between them. This CDR3 has 11 amino acids. Germline CDR1 SQVTM, CDR2 ANQGSEA. The CDR3 DNA reads TGCAGCGTTGAAGAGGGGGAAGGCTACACCTTC. Its translation is CSVEEGEGYTF.

V gene TRBV4-3 combines with J gene TRBJ2-7; no reliable D call. The CDR3 is made up of 12 amino acids. Germline assignment: CDR1 LGHNA and CDR2 YSLEER. V was shortened by 3 bases and J by 7 bases, with 10 bases between the two germline ends. The CDR3 DNA reads as TGCGCCAGCAGCCAGGGCCGCCTGGAGCAGTACTTC. This sequence encodes CASSQGRLEQYF.

This clone was detected only once. V gene TRBV19 combines with J gene TRBJ2-3, with TRBD1 matching 11 bases. The CDR3 sequence is 16 residues long. J gave up 4 bases and V 5 bases, and 8 bases lay outside the gene matches. CDR1 and CDR2 from the germline V gene are LNHDA and SQIVND (reference sequence). The CDR3 DNA reads as TGTGCCAGTAGTGTGACCGGGACAGGGGGATCAGATACGCAGTATTTT. This translates into CASSVTGTGGSDTQYF.

This clone occurred a few times. V gene TRBV15 combines with J gene TRBJ1-4; D unresolved. The CDR3 has 14 residues. Germline V gives CDR1 LNHNV, CDR2 YYDKDF (reference sequence). V lost 2 bases and J 6 bases, leaving 10 bases between the germline ends. In DNA form, the CDR3 reads TGTGCCACCAGCAGACAGAACTCTTATGAAAAACTGTTTTTT. Amino acids: CATSRQNSYEKLFF.

The V call is TRBV6-1, the J call TRBJ2-2, with TRBD1 matching over 9 bases. The trim removed 10 bases at V and 7 bases at J, leaving 13 bases unmatched. The length of the CDR3 is 15 residues. Germline V lookup: CDR1 MNHNS, CDR2 SASEGT. The CDR3 sequence is CATTRDRVTVGELFF. In DNA, the CDR3 is TGTGCCACCACACGGGACAGGGTAACCGTCGGGGAGCTGTTTTTT.

The chain combines TRBV7-9 with TRBJ1-1; D uncertain. The length of the CDR3 is 14 residues. V gave up 3 bases and J gave up 3 bases, with 11 bases separating them. CDR1 is SEHNR and CDR2 is FQNEAQ in the germline V gene (reference sequence). The chain's CDR3 is CASSFPRTHTEAFF. The CDR3 region has the DNA TGTGCCAGCAGCTTCCCCCGGACCCACACTGAAGCTTTCTTT.